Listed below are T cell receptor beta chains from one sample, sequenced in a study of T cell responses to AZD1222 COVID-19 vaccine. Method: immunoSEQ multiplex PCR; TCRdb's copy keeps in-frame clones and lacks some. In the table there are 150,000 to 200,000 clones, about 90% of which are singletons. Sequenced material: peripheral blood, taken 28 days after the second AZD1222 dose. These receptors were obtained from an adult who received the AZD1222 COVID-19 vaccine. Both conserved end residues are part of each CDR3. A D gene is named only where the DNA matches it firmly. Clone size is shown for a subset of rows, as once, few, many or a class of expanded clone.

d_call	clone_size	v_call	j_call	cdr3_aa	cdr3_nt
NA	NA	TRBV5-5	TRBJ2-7	CASSLEGGTSEQYF	TGTGCCAGCAGCTTGGAGGGGGGGACGTCCGAGCAGTACTTC
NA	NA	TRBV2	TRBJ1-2	CASSLDYGYTF	TGTGCCAGCAGCTTAGACTATGGCTACACCTTC
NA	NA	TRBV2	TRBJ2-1	CASRGYGGAEQFF	TGTGCCAGCAGGGGGTATGGGGGCGCGGAGCAGTTCTTC
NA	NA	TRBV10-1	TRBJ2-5	CASSEGTSYQETQYF	TGCGCCAGCAGTGAGGGGACTTCGTACCAAGAGACCCAGTACTTC
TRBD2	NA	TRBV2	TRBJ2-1	CASRETSGEYNEQFF	TGTGCCAGCAGGGAGACTAGCGGGGAGTACAATGAGCAGTTCTTC
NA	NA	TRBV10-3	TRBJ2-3	CAISDPGTTGGDTQYF	TGTGCCATCAGTGACCCTGGGACAACCGGAGGGGATACGCAGTATTTT
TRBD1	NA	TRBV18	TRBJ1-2	CASSPTGADNYGYTF	TGTGCCAGCTCACCAACAGGGGCGGATAACTATGGCTACACCTTC
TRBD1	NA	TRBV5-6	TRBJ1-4	CASSLQGATNEKLFF	TGTGCCAGCAGTCTACAGGGGGCAACTAATGAAAAACTGTTTTTT
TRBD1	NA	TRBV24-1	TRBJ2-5	CATSDPGQGRETQYF	TGTGCCACCAGTGATCCGGGACAGGGGAGGGAGACCCAGTACTTC
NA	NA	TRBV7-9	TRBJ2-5	CASSSGGREETQYF	TGTGCCAGCAGCTCCGGCGGCAGAGAAGAGACCCAGTACTTC
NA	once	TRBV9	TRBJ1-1	CASSDMTLRGTEAFF	TGTGCCAGCAGCGACATGACACTTCGGGGCACTGAAGCTTTCTTT
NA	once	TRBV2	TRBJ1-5	CASSGMAGPQHF	TGTGCCAGCAGCGGGATGGCCGGTCCCCAGCATTTT
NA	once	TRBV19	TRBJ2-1	CASSISGRKKGAYNEQFF	TGTGCCAGTAGTATTTCCGGGAGGAAGAAGGGGGCCTACAATGAGCAGTTCTTC
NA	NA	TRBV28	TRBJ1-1	CASRTVGTEAFF	TGTGCCAGCAGAACAGTCGGCACTGAAGCTTTCTTT
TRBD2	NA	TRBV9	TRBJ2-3	CASSPGLAAPGDTQYF	TGTGCCAGCAGTCCGGGACTAGCGGCTCCCGGGGATACGCAGTATTTT
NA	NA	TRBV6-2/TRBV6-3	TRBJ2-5	CASSSPETQYF	TGTGCCAGCAGTTCTCCAGAGACCCAGTACTTC
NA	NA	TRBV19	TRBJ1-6	CASKRTSSYNSPLHF	TGTGCCAGTAAGCGGACAAGCTCCTATAATTCACCCCTCCACTTT
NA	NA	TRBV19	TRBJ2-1	CASMPARGSYNEQFF	TGTGCCAGTATGCCCGCTAGAGGATCCTACAATGAGCAGTTCTTC
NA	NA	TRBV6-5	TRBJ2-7	CASNPTRTYEQYF	TGTGCCAGCAACCCGACTAGAACCTACGAGCAGTACTTC
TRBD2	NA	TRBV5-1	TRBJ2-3	CASSLSSGGKDTQYF	TGCGCCAGCAGCTTGTCCAGCGGGGGAAAAGATACGCAGTATTTT
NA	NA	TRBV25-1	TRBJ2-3	CASSEAASSTQYF	TGTGCCAGCAGTGAGGCGGCTAGTAGTACGCAGTATTTT
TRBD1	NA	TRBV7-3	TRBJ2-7	CASSKTTGSYEQYF	TGTGCCAGCAGCAAGACGACAGGGTCCTACGAGCAGTACTTC
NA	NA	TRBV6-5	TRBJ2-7	CASSYVRGLGYEQYF	TGTGCCAGCAGTTACGTCAGGGGCTTGGGCTACGAGCAGTACTTC
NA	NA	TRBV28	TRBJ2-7	CASSSSRQATYEQYF	TGTGCCAGCAGTTCTTCCCGGCAGGCGACCTACGAGCAGTACTTC
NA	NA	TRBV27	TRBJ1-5	CASSLGVYSNQPQHF	TGTGCCAGCAGTTTAGGGGTGTATAGCAATCAGCCCCAGCATTTT
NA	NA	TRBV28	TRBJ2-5	CASSPLMTQETQYF	TGTGCCAGCAGTCCGCTCATGACGCAAGAGACCCAGTACTTC
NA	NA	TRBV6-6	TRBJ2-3	CASSFAGSTDTQYF	TGTGCCAGCAGTTTTGCAGGGAGCACAGATACGCAGTATTTT